Each of the 5 T cell receptor beta chains below was sequenced from the same sample in a study of spatial heterogeneity in lung cancer. TCRdb re-analysed the 5' RACE reads in MiXCR, keeping a single row per CDR3 protein. The sample has under 100,000 distinct CDR3 sequences, roughly 10% seen once; the top ten hold around 7%. Time point specified: sample taken at primary tumor resection. The authors sequenced whole RNA from tumor, nontumor lung or frozen PBMC without sorting. The specimen was PBMCs, collected at surgery. The receptors were gathered from a male donor with early-stage non-small cell lung cancer.

At least ten counts were recorded for this clonotype. This chain connects TRBV30 to TRBJ2-5; D is possibly TRBD2 (5 bases). From germline, CDR1 is GTSNPN and CDR2 SVGIG (reference sequence). V shed 8 bases and J shed 4 bases, with 17 bases lying between them. The length of the CDR3 is 13 residues. Written as DNA, the CDR3 is TGTGCCGTTTCCCCGGGAAAGGGAGAGACCCAGTACTTC. Encoded protein: CAVSPGKGETQYF. Full variable domain (rest looked up from reference TRBV30 and TRBJ2-5): SQTIHQWPATLVQPVGSPLSLECTVEGTSNPNLYWYRQAAGRGLQLLFYSVGIGQISSEVPQNLSASRPQDRQFILSSKKLLLSDSGFYLCAVSPGKGETQYFGPGTRLLVL.

This chain uses TRBV7-9 with TRBJ2-7, with TRBD1 matching 8 bases. CDR3 length: 17 amino acids. In germline, CDR1 is SEHNR, CDR2 FQNEAQ (reference sequence). V lost 0 bases and J lost 6; bases outside the gene matches: 13. This CDR3 is CASSLARGTGGPGEQYF. The DNA for the CDR3 is TGTGCCAGCAGCTTAGCCCGCGGGACAGGAGGTCCTGGCGAGCAGTACTTC.

This clonotype was detected a few times. The chain recombines TRBV28 with TRBJ1-2; 9 bases align to TRBD1. After removal of 6 bases from V and 7 bases from J, the junction contained 3 bases not matched to a gene. Germline V gene data show CDR1 as MDHEN and CDR2 as SYDVKM. The length of the CDR3 is 12 residues. CDR3 bases: TGTGCCAGCAGATTACAGGGGGCTGGCTACACCTTC. Translating gives CASRLQGAGYTF.

This chain uses TRBV2 with TRBJ1-4, with D hard to call. Germline values: CDR1 SNHLY, CDR2 FYNNEI. V was trimmed by 6 bases and J by 5 bases, leaving 7 bases between them. The CDR3 runs 12 residues. The CDR3 nucleotides read TGTGCCAGCAGGGCCAACAATGAAAAACTGTTTTTT. This encodes CASRANNEKLFF.

The chain carries TRBV24-1 and TRBJ2-3, with no clear D. Trimming cost V 7 bases and J 2 bases, with 9 bases left between them. This CDR3 has 13 residues. The germline gives CDR1 KGHDR, CDR2 SFDVKD. The DNA of the CDR3 is TGTGCCACCAGCGAACGGGCCACAGATACGCAGTATTTT. Amino acids: CATSERATDTQYF.